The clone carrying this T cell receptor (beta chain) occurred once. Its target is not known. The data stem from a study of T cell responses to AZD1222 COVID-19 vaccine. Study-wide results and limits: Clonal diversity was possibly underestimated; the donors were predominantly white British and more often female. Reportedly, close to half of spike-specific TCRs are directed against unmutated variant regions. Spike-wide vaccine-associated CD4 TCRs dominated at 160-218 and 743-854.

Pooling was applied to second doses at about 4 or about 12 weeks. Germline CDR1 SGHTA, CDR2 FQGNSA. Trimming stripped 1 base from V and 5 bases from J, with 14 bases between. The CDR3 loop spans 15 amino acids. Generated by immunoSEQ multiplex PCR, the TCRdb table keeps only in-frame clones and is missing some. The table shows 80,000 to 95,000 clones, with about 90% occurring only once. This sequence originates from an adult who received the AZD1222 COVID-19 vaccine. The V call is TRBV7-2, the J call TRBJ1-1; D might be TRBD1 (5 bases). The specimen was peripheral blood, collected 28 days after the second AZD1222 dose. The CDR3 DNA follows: TGTGCCAGCAGCTTAGAACAGGTCTCAGGGACTGAAGCTTTCTTT. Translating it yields CASSLEQVSGTEAFF.